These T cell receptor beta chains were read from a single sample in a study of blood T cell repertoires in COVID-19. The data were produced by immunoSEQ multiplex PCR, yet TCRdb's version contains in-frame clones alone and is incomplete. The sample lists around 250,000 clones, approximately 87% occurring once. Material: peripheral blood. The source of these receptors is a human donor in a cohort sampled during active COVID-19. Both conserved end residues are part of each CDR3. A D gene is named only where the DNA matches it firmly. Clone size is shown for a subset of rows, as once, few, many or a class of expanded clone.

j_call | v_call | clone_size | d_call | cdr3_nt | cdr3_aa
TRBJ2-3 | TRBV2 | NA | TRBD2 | TGTGCCAGCAGTGATAGAACCGGGACTAGCGGGAGTGGGGATACGCAGTATTTT | CASSDRTGTSGSGDTQYF
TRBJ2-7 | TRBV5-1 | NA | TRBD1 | TGCGCCAGCAGCTTGGTAGATGACAGGGGGCGAAACGAGCAGTACTTC | CASSLVDDRGRNEQYF
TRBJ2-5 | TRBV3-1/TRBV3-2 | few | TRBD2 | TGTGCCAGCAGCCAAGACCCCACTAGCGTAGAGACCCAGTACTTC | CASSQDPTSVETQYF
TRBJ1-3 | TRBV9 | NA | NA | TGTGCCAGCAGCGTAGAGAGGGACTCTGGAAACACCATATATTTT | CASSVERDSGNTIYF
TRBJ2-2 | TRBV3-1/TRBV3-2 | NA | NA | TGTGCCAGCAGCCAGGCGCAGGGTAGGGGCACCGGGGAGCTGTTTTTT | CASSQAQGRGTGELFF
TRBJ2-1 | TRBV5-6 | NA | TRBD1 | TGTGCCAGCAGCTTCGGGACAGTGCAGTTCTTC | CASSFGTVQFF
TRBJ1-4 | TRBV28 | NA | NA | TGTGCCAGCAGTTTAAGACTCCAGGGGACATATGAAAAACTGTTTTTT | CASSLRLQGTYEKLFF
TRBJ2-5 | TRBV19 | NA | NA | TGTGCCAGTAGCCCCTCCGCCAGGGCGTCAGAGACCCAGTACTTC | CASSPSARASETQYF
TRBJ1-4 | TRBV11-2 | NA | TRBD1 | TGTGCCAGCAGCCCCCAGGGGGCTTTAGGGGAAAAACTGTTTTTT | CASSPQGALGEKLFF
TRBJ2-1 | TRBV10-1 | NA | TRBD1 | TGCGCCAGCAGTGGTCAAATCGGGACAGACTCCTACAATGAGCAGTTCTTC | CASSGQIGTDSYNEQFF
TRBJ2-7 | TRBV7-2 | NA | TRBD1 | TGTGCCAGCAGCTCCCCCGACAGGGACGTGGGCGAGCAGTACTTC | CASSSPDRDVGEQYF
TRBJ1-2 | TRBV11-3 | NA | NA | TGTGCCAGCAGCTTAGACAAGTATTCGCGGGATAACTATGGCTACACCTTC | CASSLDKYSRDNYGYTF
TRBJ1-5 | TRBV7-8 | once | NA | TGTGCCAGCAGTCAGGGGTTGAATCAGCCCCAGCATTTT | CASSQGLNQPQHF
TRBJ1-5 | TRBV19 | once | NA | TGTGCCAGTAGAGCTACGGGTCAGCCCCAGCATTTT | CASRATGQPQHF
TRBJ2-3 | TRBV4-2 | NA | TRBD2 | TGTGCCAGCAGCCAAGGGAGTCTAGCGGGGACAGATACGCAGTATTTT | CASSQGSLAGTDTQYF
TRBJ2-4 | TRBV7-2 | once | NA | TGTGCCAGCAGCTTAGCGCAAGGAGGAATGGCCAAAAACATTCAGTACTTC | CASSLAQGGMAKNIQYF
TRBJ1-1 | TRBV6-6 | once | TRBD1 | TGTGCCAGCACCCCGGGACAGGGGTTGTCAGCTTTCTTT | CASTPGQGLSAFF
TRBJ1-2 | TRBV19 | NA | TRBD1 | TGTGCCAGTAGTCCTCAGACAGGGAACTATGGCTACACCTTC | CASSPQTGNYGYTF
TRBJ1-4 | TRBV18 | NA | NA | TGTGCCAGCTCACTTCTTGGGCGCAGGTCTAATGAAAAACTGTTTTTT | CASSLLGRRSNEKLFF
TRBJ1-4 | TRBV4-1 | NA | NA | TGCGCCAGCAGCCAAGGGACAGCTTCTAATGAAAAACTGTTTTTT | CASSQGTASNEKLFF
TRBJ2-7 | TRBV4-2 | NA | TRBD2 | TGTGCCAGCAGCCAAGACCTCGGACTAGACTACGAGCAGTACTTC | CASSQDLGLDYEQYF
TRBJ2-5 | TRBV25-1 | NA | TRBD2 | TGTGCCAGCAGCTTATTGAGCGGGAGTGAGACCCAGTACTTC | CASSLLSGSETQYF
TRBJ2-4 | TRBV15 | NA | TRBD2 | TGTGCCACGGGGGGGAAAAACATTCAGTACTTC | CATGGKNIQYF
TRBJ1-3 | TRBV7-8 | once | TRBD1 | TGTGCCAGCAGACCGACAGGGTCTGGAAACACCATATATTTT | CASRPTGSGNTIYF
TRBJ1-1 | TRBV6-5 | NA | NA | TGTGCCAGCACCCAAAGGCAGGGCGGTGAAGCTTTCTTT | CASTQRQGGEAFF
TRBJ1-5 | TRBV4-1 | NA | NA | TGCGCCAGCAGCCAAGGGAACAGGGGCAATCAGCCCCAGCATTTT | CASSQGNRGNQPQHF
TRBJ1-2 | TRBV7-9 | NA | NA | TGTGCCAGCAGCGCGGGCGTAGCTAACTATGGCTACACCTTC | CASSAGVANYGYTF
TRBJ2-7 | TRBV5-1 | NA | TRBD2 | TGCGCCAGCAGCGGGGGGGAGGTTAACGACGAGCAGTACTTC | CASSGGEVNDEQYF
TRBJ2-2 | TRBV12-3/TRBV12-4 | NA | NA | TGTGCCAGCGGCAGCAGGGCCGGGGAGCTGTTTTTT | CASGSRAGELFF
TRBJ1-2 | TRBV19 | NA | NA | TGTGCCAGTAGTATCTTCAGGGCTGGTGGCTACACCTTC | CASSIFRAGGYTF
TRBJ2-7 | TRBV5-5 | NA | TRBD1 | TGTGCCAGCAGGAAGGCGACAGGGGTCTACGAGCAGTACTTC | CASRKATGVYEQYF